The table lists the clone carrying this T cell receptor beta chain with a few counts. Its antigen is not known. Time point denoted: blood 4 weeks post-SBRT, at nephrectomy. The sample's treatment: 15 Gy SBRT to primary tumor, nephrectomy 4 weeks later. Nephrectomy followed 15 Gy stereotactic body radiation by 4 weeks. TCRdb keeps only in-frame clones here, not all; method: immunoSEQ multiplex PCR. The repertoire holds over 25,000 clones, with more than 65% as singletons. The CDR3 contains 16 residues. V gave up 6 bases and J gave up 5 bases, with 22 bases separating them. Germline CDR1 reads MGHRA; CDR2 reads YSYEKL. This entry comes from a study of radiation and T cells in renal cell carcinoma. Study-level results: From baseline, blood top tumor clonotypes peaked at 2 weeks post-radiation.

This receptor was taken from a man in his fifties or sixties with renal cell carcinoma. The genes are TRBV4-1 and TRBJ2-5; the D gene could be TRBD1 or TRBD2 (6 bases each). Material: blood, obtained from a patient whose treatment included radiotherapy and nephrectomy. CDR3 DNA sequence: TGCGCCAGCAGGATTGGGGGGCGAGCGGAGGGGGAGACCCAGTACTTC. This codes for CASRIGGRAEGETQYF.